This entry lists 18 T cell receptor beta chains sequenced from one sample in a study of Graves' ophthalmopathy and Graves' hyperthyroidism. Amplification of TCR beta CDR3 regions used RNA transcripts. RT-PCR with HTBI primers came first, then second-round multiplex PCR. MiXCR was run by TCRdb on the multiplex PCR reads, yielding one entry per CDR3 protein. The sample holds around 660,000 distinct CDR3 sequences, roughly two fifths seen once. Sequenced: peripheral blood. The receptors were sampled from an adult man with Graves' ophthalmopathy.

This clonotype was observed a handful of times. V and J are TRBV7-8 and TRBJ2-7, with 8 bases identical to TRBD1. The ends lost 5 bases at V and 0 bases at J; junction bases unmatched: 6. The CDR3 loop spans 15 amino acids. CDR1 SGHVS and CDR2 FQNEAQ come from the germline V gene. The CDR3 sequence is CASSTGDRISYEQYF. The CDR3 DNA sequence: TGTGCCAGCAGCACTGGGGACAGGATCTCCTACGAGCAGTACTTC.

The genes are TRBV25-1 and TRBJ1-6, with D possibly being TRBD1 (5 bases). The germline CDR1 and CDR2 sequences are MGHDK and SYGVNS. Trimming left V 2 bases short and J 7 bases short, with 12 bases between. CDR3 length: 15 residues. CDR3 nucleotide sequence: TGTGCCAGCAGTGAACAGGGTGGTGCAAATTCACCCCTCCACTTT. This codes for CASSEQGGANSPLHF. Complete variable domain (other parts from reference TRBV25-1 and TRBJ1-6): EADIYQTPRYLVIGTGKKITLECSQTMGHDKMYWYQQDPGMELHLIHYSYGVNSTEKGDLSSESTVSRIRTEHFPLTLESARPSHTSQYLCASSEQGGANSPLHFGNGTRLTVT.

Concerning this clonotype: Since the CDR3 does not end with the conserved phenylalanine or tryptophan, this likely comes from a read error. The DNA is omitted, as the CDR3 cannot be located on it reliably, and the CDR3 follows TCRdb's listing. The V gene is TRBV2, the J gene TRBJ1-1; the D call in the table, TRBD1, was not verified against the DNA. CDR1 is SNHLY and CDR2 is FYNNEI in the germline V gene. The CDR3 is 10 residues long, ends included. This chain's CDR3 is CASSADRGYY.

This chain uses TRBV2 with TRBJ1-2; tentative D call: TRBD1 (6 bases). Germline values: CDR1 SNHLY, CDR2 FYNNEI. Trimming stripped 6 bases from V and 4 bases from J, with 18 bases between. The CDR3 contains 15 residues. CDR3 residues: CASRGAGVNLYGYTF. CDR3 coding DNA: TGTGCCAGCAGGGGGGCGGGGGTTAATCTCTATGGCTACACCTTC.

The chain joins TRBV12-3 or TRBV12-4 to TRBJ2-7; no reliable D call. Trimming pared 7 bases from V and 7 bases from J, leaving 17 bases between. CDR3 length equals 13 residues. CDR3 in DNA: TGTGCCAGCAACCTGAAACTTATTGGGGAGCAGTACTTC. This translates into CASNLKLIGEQYF.

This clonotype came up a few times. The rearrangement links TRBV6-5 to TRBJ2-7, with D possibly TRBD1 on 6 matching bases. Trimming pared 6 bases from V and 2 bases from J, leaving 17 bases between. Germline CDR1 MNHEY, CDR2 SVGAGI. The CDR3 totals 15 residues. CDR3 in DNA: TGTGCCAGCAGGGCGGACAGAGGGGGACCCTACGAGCAGTACTTC. As protein: CASRADRGGPYEQYF.

The chain employs TRBV20-1 and TRBJ2-5; D not resolved. Trimming pared 0 bases from V and 1 base from J, leaving 9 bases between. From germline, CDR1 is DFQATT and CDR2 SNEGSKA (reference sequence). This CDR3 comprises 14 residues. CDR3 sequence: CSARDGQSQETQYF. CDR3 coding DNA: TGCAGTGCTAGAGATGGTCAAAGCCAAGAGACCCAGTACTTC.

The table lists this clonotype with a few counts. The chain joins TRBV24-1 to TRBJ2-3; tentatively, D is TRBD1 or TRBD2 (7 bases each). This CDR3 region has 16 residues. The V end lost 2 bases, the J end lost 5 bases, and 16 bases lay between the germline ends. Germline loops: CDR1 KGHDR, CDR2 SFDVKD. The CDR3 region is CATSDSRTGGGDTQYF. DNA of the CDR3: TGTGCCACCAGTGATTCGCGGACAGGCGGGGGAGATACGCAGTATTTT.

In regard to this clonotype: Since a much larger clone is just one base distant, this may be a read error. The V gene is TRBV29-1, the J gene TRBJ1-1; weak D call: TRBD1 (5 bases). V was pared by 4 bases and J by 8 bases, with 17 bases between. Per germline, CDR1 SQVTM and CDR2 ANQGSEA. The CDR3 is 13 residues long. The CDR3 DNA sequence: TGCAGCGTTGTCCTGCCGACGGGACTGGAAGCTTTCTTT. Protein sequence: CSVVLPTGLEAFF.

This sequence joins TRBV7-9 and TRBJ2-7, with 9 bases identical to TRBD1. From germline, CDR1 is SEHNR and CDR2 FQNEAQ (reference sequence). V was pared by 5 bases and J by 3 bases, with 5 bases of the junction left unmatched. CDR3 size: 14 residues. CDR3 amino acids: CASSGQGSLYEQYF. The CDR3 region has the DNA TGTGCCAGCAGCGGACAGGGGTCTCTCTACGAGCAGTACTTC.

About this clonotype: A single base separates this from a much larger clone, so it may be a read error. The V gene is TRBV20-1, the J gene TRBJ2-7; possibly TRBD1 for D (6 bases). Per the germline V gene, CDR1 is DFQATT and CDR2 is SNEGSKA (reference sequence). The CDR3 has 13 residues. The V and J ends lost 6 bases and 9 bases respectively, with 21 bases between them. This chain's CDR3 is CSAKGYRDNGQYF. Written as DNA, the CDR3 is TGCAGTGCGAAGGGGTACAGGGACAACGGGCAGTACTTC.

The chain links TRBV27 to TRBJ2-7, with 13 bases that match TRBD2. CDR3 length: 14 residues. Germline V gene sequence: CDR1 MNHEY, CDR2 SMNVEV (reference sequence). The trim removed 6 bases at V and 5 bases at J, leaving 4 bases unmatched. CDR3 nucleotides: TGTGCCAGCAGCCGGACTAGCGGGAGCCACGAGCAGTACTTC. It translates to CASSRTSGSHEQYF.

As for this clonotype: A much larger clone differs by one base, so this may be a read error. V and J are TRBV7-9 and TRBJ1-5; 9 bases match TRBD1. CDR1 and CDR2 (germline): SEHNR, FQNEAQ (reference sequence). The ends lost 4 bases at V and 5 bases at J; junction bases unmatched: 3. The CDR3 sequence is 14 residues long. CDR3: CASSWGQGDQPQHF. The CDR3 nucleotides read TGTGCCAGCAGCTGGGGACAGGGCGATCAGCCCCAGCATTTT.

In its sample, this clonotype was seen many times. The chain has TRBV25-1 and TRBJ1-4, with 7 bases aligning to TRBD1. This CDR3 is 16 amino acids long. V was pared by 1 base and J by 7 bases, with 9 bases of the junction left unmatched. Per the germline V gene, CDR1 is MGHDK and CDR2 is SYGVNS. The CDR3 spells CASSESVQGGSEKLFF. CDR3 nucleotide sequence: TGTGCCAGCAGTGAATCCGTCCAGGGGGGTAGTGAAAAACTGTTTTTT.

The V call is TRBV2, the J call TRBJ2-5; the match to TRBD1 covers 9 bases. The CDR3 consists of 18 residues. The ends lost 6 bases at V and 2 bases at J; junction bases unmatched: 16. The germline gives CDR1 SNHLY, CDR2 FYNNEI. Here the CDR3 reads CASSHPGQGWQEQETQYF. The DNA of the CDR3 is TGTGCCAGCAGCCACCCGGGACAGGGTTGGCAGGAACAAGAGACCCAGTACTTC.

The chain carries TRBV4-3 and TRBJ2-2, with D possibly TRBD2 on 5 matching bases. Germline assignment: CDR1 LGHNA and CDR2 YSLEER. V dropped 2 bases and J dropped 1 base, with 14 bases sitting between them. The CDR3 is 17 residues long. DNA of the CDR3: TGCGCCAGCAGCCAACTAACTAGAAGCCTGAACACCGGGGAGCTGTTTTTT. Encoded protein: CASSQLTRSLNTGELFF.

The V and J genes are TRBV9 and TRBJ2-3; D tentatively fits TRBD1 or TRBD2 (5 bases each). Trimming removed 0 bases from V and 5 bases from J, with 16 bases in between. Germline-derived CDR1 and CDR2 are SGDLS and YYNGEE. This CDR3 has 16 residues. The CDR3 coding sequence is TGTGCCAGCAGCGTAGCTTCTGAGGGGCCGGGAGATACGCAGTATTTT. As protein: CASSVASEGPGDTQYF.

This clonotype has a count of ten or more. This chain uses TRBV19 with TRBJ1-2; no firm D call. This CDR3 has 13 residues. In germline, CDR1 is LNHDA, CDR2 SQIVND (reference sequence). Trimming left V 3 bases short and J 7 bases short, with 12 bases between. Here the CDR3 DNA reads TGTGCCAGTAGTATCGGCGATCACGGTGGCTACACCTTC. This translates into CASSIGDHGGYTF.